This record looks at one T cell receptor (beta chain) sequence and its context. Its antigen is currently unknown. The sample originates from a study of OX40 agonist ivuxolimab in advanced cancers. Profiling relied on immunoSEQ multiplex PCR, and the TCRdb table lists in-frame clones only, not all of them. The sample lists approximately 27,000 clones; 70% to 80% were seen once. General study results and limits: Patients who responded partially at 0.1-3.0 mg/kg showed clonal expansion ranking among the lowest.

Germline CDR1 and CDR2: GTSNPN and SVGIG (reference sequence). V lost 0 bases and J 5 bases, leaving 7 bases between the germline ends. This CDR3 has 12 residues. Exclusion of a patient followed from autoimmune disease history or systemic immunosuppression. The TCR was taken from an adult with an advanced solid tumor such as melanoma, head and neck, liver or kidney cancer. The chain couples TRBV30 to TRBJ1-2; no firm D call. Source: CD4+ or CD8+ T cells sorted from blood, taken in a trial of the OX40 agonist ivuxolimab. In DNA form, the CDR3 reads TGTGCCTGGAGTGTACACGGGTATGGCTACACCTTC. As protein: CAWSVHGYGYTF.